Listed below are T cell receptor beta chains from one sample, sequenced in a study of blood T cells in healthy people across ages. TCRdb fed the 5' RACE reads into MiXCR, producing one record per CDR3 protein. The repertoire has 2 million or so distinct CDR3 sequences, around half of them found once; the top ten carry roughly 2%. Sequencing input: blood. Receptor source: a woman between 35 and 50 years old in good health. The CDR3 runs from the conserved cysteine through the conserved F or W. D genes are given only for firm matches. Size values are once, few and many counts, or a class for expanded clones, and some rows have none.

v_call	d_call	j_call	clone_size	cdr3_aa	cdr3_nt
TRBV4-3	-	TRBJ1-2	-	CASSQDRDTYNYGYTF	TGCGCCAGCAGCCAAGATCGGGACACCTATAACTATGGCTACACCTTC
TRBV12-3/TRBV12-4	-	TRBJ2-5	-	CASSPGLDRETQYF	TGTGCCAGCAGTCCCGGATTAGATCGAGAGACCCAGTACTTC
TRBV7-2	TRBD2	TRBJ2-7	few	CASSLALIAGETYEQYF	TGTGCCAGCAGCTTAGCGCTAATAGCGGGGGAAACCTACGAGCAGTACTTC
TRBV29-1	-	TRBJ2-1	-	CSVDALEQGPYNEQFF	TGCAGCGTTGATGCTTTGGAACAGGGACCCTACAATGAGCAGTTCTTC
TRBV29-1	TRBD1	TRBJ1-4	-	CSVSWTGGNHATNEKLFF	TGCAGCGTCTCTTGGACAGGGGGCAACCATGCAACTAATGAAAAACTGTTTTTT
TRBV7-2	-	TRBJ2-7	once	CASSVGHRNCEQYF	TGTGCCAGCAGCGTGGGACACAGGAACTGCGAGCAGTACTTC
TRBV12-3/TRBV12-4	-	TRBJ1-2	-	CASAHRDKDGYTF	TGTGCCAGCGCCCACCGGGACAAAGATGGCTACACCTTC
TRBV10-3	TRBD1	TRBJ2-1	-	CAISSGQGGNEQFF	TGTGCCATCAGTTCGGGACAGGGGGGGAATGAGCAGTTCTTC
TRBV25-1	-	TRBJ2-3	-	CASSWGDSGTDTQYF	TGTGCCAGCAGCTGGGGGGACTCAGGCACAGATACGCAGTATTTT
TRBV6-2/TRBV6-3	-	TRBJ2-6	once	CASSFGGIRQGGTGANVLTF	TGTGCCAGCAGTTTCGGGGGCATACGACAGGGAGGAACTGGGGCCAACGTCCTGACTTTC
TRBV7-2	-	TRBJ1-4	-	CASSSQGTDEKLFF	TGTGCCAGCAGCTCCCAGGGGACGGATGAAAAACTGTTTTTT
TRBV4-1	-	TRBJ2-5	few	CASSQEFATGTQETQYF	TGCGCCAGCAGCCAAGAGTTCGCGACGGGTACCCAAGAGACCCAGTACTTC
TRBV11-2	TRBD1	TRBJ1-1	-	CASRLTGGPEAFF	TGTGCCAGCAGGCTAACAGGGGGCCCTGAAGCTTTCTTT